The 5 T cell receptor beta chains below were found in one sample sequenced in a study of breast tumors, draining lymph nodes, adjacent tissues. TCRdb re-derived calls from the multiplex PCR reads in MiXCR, one entry per CDR3 protein. The table has some 130,000 distinct CDR3 sequences, approximately 21% seen once; the top ten hold roughly 2%. Samples came from axillary lymph nodes draining the breast cancer. The sequencing sample was made of axillary lymph node tissue. The receptors come from a female donor with breast cancer. Some clones in this sample may be carry-over from other donors' samples.

This clonotype was picked up a small number of times. The chain employs TRBV14 and TRBJ2-2; 13 bases match TRBD2. The germline gives CDR1 SGHDN, CDR2 FVKESK. Losses at the gene ends were 5 bases for V and 2 bases for J; bases not matched to a gene: 8. The CDR3 extends over 18 amino acids. CDR3: CASSSIRLAGGNTGELFF. Written as DNA, the CDR3 is TGTGCCAGCAGCTCCATTCGACTAGCGGGAGGTAACACCGGGGAGCTGTTTTTT.

There are many counts of this clonotype. The chain has TRBV24-1 and TRBJ2-3, with 10 positions matching TRBD1. After removal of 4 bases from V and 11 bases from J, the junction contained 14 bases not matched to a gene. Germline lookup yields CDR1 KGHDR and CDR2 SFDVKD. This CDR3 contains 16 residues. The CDR3 nucleotides read TGTGCCACCAGTGACGTCGGGACAGGGGTGGAGCAGTGGCAGTATTTT. Amino acids: CATSDVGTGVEQWQYF.

Of note for this clonotype: This could be a read error, since a much larger clone is one nucleotide away. This rearrangement joins TRBV5-1 to TRBJ2-1, with 10 bases aligning to TRBD2. The trim removed 0 bases at V and 6 bases at J, leaving 3 bases unmatched. CDR1 SGHRS and CDR2 YFSETQ come from the germline V gene. CDR3 length: 15 amino acids. The CDR3 loop is CASSLASGGFNEQFF. The CDR3 nucleotides read TGCGCCAGCAGCTTGGCTAGCGGGGGTTTCAATGAGCAGTTCTTC.

This clonotype was counted ten times or more. This rearrangement joins TRBV12-3 or TRBV12-4 to TRBJ2-3, with 14 bases identical to TRBD2. Losses at the gene ends were 6 bases for V and 6 bases for J; bases not matched to a gene: 11. CDR3 length: 17 residues. CDR3 nucleotide sequence: TGTGCCAGCAGAGAGAAGGGACTAGCGGGAGCTTGGGATACGCAGTATTTT. Translation: CASREKGLAGAWDTQYF.

This clonotype appeared many times. V and J are TRBV19 and TRBJ2-7, with 8 positions matching TRBD2. Germline-derived CDR1 and CDR2 are LNHDA and SQIVND (reference sequence). The CDR3 extends over 14 amino acids. Trimming took 4 bases from V and 0 from J; bases not matched to a gene: 2. In DNA form, the CDR3 reads TGTGCCAGTAGTAAAGCGGGAGTCTCCTACGAGCAGTACTTC. It codes for CASSKAGVSYEQYF.